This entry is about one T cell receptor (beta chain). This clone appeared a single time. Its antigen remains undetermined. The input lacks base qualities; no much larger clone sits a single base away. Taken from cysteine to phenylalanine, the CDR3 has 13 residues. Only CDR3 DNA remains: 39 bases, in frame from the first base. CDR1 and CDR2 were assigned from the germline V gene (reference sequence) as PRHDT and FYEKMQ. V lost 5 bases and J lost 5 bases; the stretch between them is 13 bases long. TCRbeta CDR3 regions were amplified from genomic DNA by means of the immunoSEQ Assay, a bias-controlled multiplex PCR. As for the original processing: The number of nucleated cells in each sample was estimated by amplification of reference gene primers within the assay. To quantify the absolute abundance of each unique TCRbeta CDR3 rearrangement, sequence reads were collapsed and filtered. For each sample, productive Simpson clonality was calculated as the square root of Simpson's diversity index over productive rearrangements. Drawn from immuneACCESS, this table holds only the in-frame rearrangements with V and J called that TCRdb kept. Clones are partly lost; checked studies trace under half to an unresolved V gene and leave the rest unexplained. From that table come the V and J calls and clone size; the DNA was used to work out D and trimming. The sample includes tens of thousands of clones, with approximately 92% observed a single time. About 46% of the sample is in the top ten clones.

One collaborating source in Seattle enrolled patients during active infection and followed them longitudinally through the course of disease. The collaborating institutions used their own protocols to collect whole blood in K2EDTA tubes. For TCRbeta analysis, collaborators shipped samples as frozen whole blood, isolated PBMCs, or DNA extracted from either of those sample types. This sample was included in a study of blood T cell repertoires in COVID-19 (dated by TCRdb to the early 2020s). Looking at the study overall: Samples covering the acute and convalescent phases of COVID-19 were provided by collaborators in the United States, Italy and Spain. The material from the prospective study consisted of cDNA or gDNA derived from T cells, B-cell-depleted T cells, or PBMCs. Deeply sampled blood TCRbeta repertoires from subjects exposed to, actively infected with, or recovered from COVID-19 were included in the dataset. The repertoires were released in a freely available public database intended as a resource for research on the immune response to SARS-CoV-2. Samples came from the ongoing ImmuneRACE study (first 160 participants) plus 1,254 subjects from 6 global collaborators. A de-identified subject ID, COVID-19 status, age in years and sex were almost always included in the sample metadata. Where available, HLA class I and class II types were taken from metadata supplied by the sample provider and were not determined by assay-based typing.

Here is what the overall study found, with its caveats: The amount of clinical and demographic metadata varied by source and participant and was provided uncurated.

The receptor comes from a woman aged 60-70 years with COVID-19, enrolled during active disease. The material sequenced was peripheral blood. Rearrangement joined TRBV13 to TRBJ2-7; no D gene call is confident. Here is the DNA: TGTGCCAGCAGCCCTAGATTAGGAGACGAGCAGTACTTC. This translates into CASSPRLGDEQYF.